These 20 T cell receptor beta chains were all obtained from the same sample, sequenced in a study of cytomegalovirus exposure and HLA in healthy donors. The study ran its PCR with 60 Vbeta and 13 Jbeta primers. Produced via immunoSEQ multiplex PCR; TCRdb's table is partial and in-frame only. The sample gives approximately 160,000 clones, 65% to 80% of which show up once; over 2.5% is in the top ten. Material: PBMCs. These receptors were taken from a woman between 35 and 50 years old in good health and CMV-seropositive.

The chain combines TRBV9 with TRBJ2-3; possible D gene TRBD1, 6 bases. With 0 bases removed from V and 2 bases from J, the gap between germline ends came to 13 bases. Germline CDR1 SGDLS, CDR2 YYNGEE. CDR3 length: 16 residues. CDR3 DNA sequence: TGTGCCAGCAGCGTAGCTACCGGACAGATCACAGATACGCAGTATTTT. Its protein is CASSVATGQITDTQYF.

The CDR3 region has the DNA TGTGCCAGCAGCAAAGATGACGGCGAGGGTCGAGATACGCAGTATTTT. Its translation is CASSKDDGEGRDTQYF. This chain uses TRBV21-1 with TRBJ2-3; TRBD2, as called in the table, went unchecked against the DNA. TRBV21-1 is labeled a pseudogene. The CDR3 is made up of 16 amino acids.

The V gene is TRBV10-2, the J gene TRBJ2-3; the D is unclear. Trimming removed 5 bases at V and 3 bases at J, with 3 bases between. CDR1 and CDR2 (germline): WSHSY, SAAADI. This CDR3 spans 11 amino acids. This chain's CDR3 is CASSRTDTQYF. The CDR3 bases are TGCGCCAGCAGTCGGACAGATACGCAGTATTTT.

V is TRBV11-3 and J is TRBJ2-7; D perhaps matches TRBD1 (6 bases). The CDR3 spans 15 residues. Per the germline V gene, CDR1 is SGHNT and CDR2 is YENEEA. V was clipped by 0 bases and J by 5 bases, with 14 bases between them. The DNA for the CDR3 is TGTGCCAGCAGCTTAGATGGAGGTCAGGGGAACGAGCAGTACTTC. Translation: CASSLDGGQGNEQYF.

The chain uses TRBV29-1 and TRBJ2-1; TRBD2 is a possible D gene (5 bases). The germline CDR1 and CDR2 sequences are SQVTM and ANQGSEA. CDR3 size: 14 residues. V was pared by 0 bases and J by 10 bases, with 16 bases between. The CDR3 nucleotides are TGCAGCGTTGAAGATCTGGGGTTGGGGAGAGAGCAGTTCTTC. Translation: CSVEDLGLGREQFF.

The chain uses TRBV25-1 and TRBJ2-2; tentatively, D is TRBD1 (7 bases). The germline V gene has CDR1 MGHDK and CDR2 SYGVNS. Trimming shortened V by 6 bases and J by 6 bases, and 14 bases separated the two germline ends. The CDR3 consists of 14 residues. In DNA, the CDR3 is TGTGCCAGCAGCGGCACAGGGGAGGCCGGGGAGCTGTTTTTT. As protein: CASSGTGEAGELFF.

The chain joins TRBV18 to TRBJ2-7, with TRBD1 as a possible D gene (6 bases). V was pared by 2 bases and J by 5 bases, with 13 bases between. CDR1 and CDR2 from the germline V gene are KGHSH and LQKENI. The CDR3 has 14 amino acids. The CDR3 DNA sequence: TGTGCCAGCTCACCAACGCCAGGGGACCACGAGCAGTACTTC. It specifies CASSPTPGDHEQYF.

As DNA, the CDR3 is TGCGCCAGCAGCCAAGATGGACTACACACAGATACGCAGTATTTT. Its protein product is CASSQDGLHTDTQYF. The gene calls are TRBV4-3 and TRBJ2-3; perhaps TRBD2 as D (6 bases). Germline V gene lookup returns CDR1 LGHNA and CDR2 YSLEER. The germline V and J ends were trimmed by 0 bases and 2 bases, with 9 bases remaining between them. This CDR3 contains 15 residues.

The chain joins TRBV9 to TRBJ2-7; TRBD1 is a possible D gene (6 bases). With 4 bases removed from V and 0 bases from J, the gap between germline ends came to 14 bases. Germline V gene lookup returns CDR1 SGDLS and CDR2 YYNGEE. This CDR3 comprises 15 residues. CDR3 bases: TGTGCCAGCAGCCCCCTTATGGACAGCTCCTACGAGCAGTACTTC. Amino acids: CASSPLMDSSYEQYF.

The chain has TRBV5-4 and TRBJ2-7; D is possibly TRBD2 (5 bases). The V and J ends lost 3 bases and 3 bases respectively, with 25 bases between them. The CDR3 runs 18 residues. CDR1 is SGHNT and CDR2 is YYREEE in the germline V gene (reference sequence). CDR3 bases: TGTGCCAGCAGCTATCCACCGGGGTCCAGGATGGAAGGCTACGAGCAGTACTTC. Its protein is CASSYPPGSRMEGYEQYF.

This clone occurred a few times. The gene calls are TRBV4-3 and TRBJ1-1, with D perhaps TRBD1 (5 bases). The CDR3 runs 15 residues. The V end lost 0 bases, the J end lost 9 bases, and 17 bases lay between the germline ends. From germline, CDR1 is LGHNA and CDR2 YSLEER. The CDR3 protein is CASSQDMGQGNQAFF. DNA for the CDR3: TGCGCCAGCAGCCAAGATATGGGGCAGGGAAATCAAGCTTTCTTT.

This clone was picked up a small number of times. V gene TRBV6-1 combines with J gene TRBJ1-1; TRBD1 matches 9 bases. Germline CDR1 and CDR2: MNHNS and SASEGT. The CDR3 runs to 15 residues. Trimming removed 6 bases from V and 2 bases from J; junction bases left unmatched: 7. The CDR3 reads CASRGMTGGNTEAFF. In DNA form, the CDR3 reads TGTGCCAGCAGGGGAATGACAGGGGGAAACACTGAAGCTTTCTTT.

The rearrangement joins TRBV10-3 to TRBJ1-5; D is undetermined. V was cut by 0 bases and J by 0 bases, with 9 bases left in between. In germline, CDR1 is ENHRY, CDR2 SYGVKD. This CDR3 has 16 amino acids. In DNA, the CDR3 is TGTGCCATCAGTGAGTCTGACTTTTATAGCAATCAGCCCCAGCATTTT. Its translation is CAISESDFYSNQPQHF.

The V and J genes are TRBV14 and TRBJ1-6, with D perhaps TRBD1 (5 bases). The germline V gene encodes CDR1 SGHDN and CDR2 FVKESK. Trimming removed 3 bases from V and 11 bases from J, with 11 bases in between. The CDR3 length is 13 residues. As DNA, the CDR3 is TGTGCCAGCAGCCACGGACAAGGAACACCCCTCCACTTT. It specifies CASSHGQGTPLHF.

The chain has TRBV5-1 and TRBJ2-1; TRBD2 matches at 15 bases. The germline gives CDR1 SGHRS, CDR2 YFSETQ. V trimming: 2 bases; J trimming: 2 bases; junction bases outside the gene matches: 2. The CDR3 has 17 residues. CDR3 amino acids: CASSFRTSGGAYNEQFF. The DNA for the CDR3 is TGCGCCAGCAGCTTCAGGACTAGCGGGGGGGCCTACAATGAGCAGTTCTTC.

This chain joins TRBV6-5 and TRBJ2-5; D may be TRBD2 (5 bases). TRBJ2-7 explains the end of the DNA better; the J call may be wrong. The CDR3 contains 14 residues. Germline lookup yields CDR1 MNHEY and CDR2 SVGAGI. The CDR3 region has the DNA TGTGCCAGCAGTCAGAGGACTGGTTCCTACGAGCAGTACTTC. As protein: CASSQRTGSYEQYF.

This clone is a singleton in its sample. The rearrangement links TRBV5-6 to TRBJ2-7; 9 positions match TRBD2. The CDR3 has 16 residues. The J segment lost 0 bases and the V segment lost 4 bases, leaving 8 bases of the junction unmatched. Germline assignment: CDR1 SGHDT and CDR2 YYEEEE. CDR3: CASSVILAGVSYEQYF. The CDR3 DNA reads TGTGCCAGCAGCGTAATACTAGCGGGTGTCTCCTACGAGCAGTACTTC.

The V and J genes are TRBV29-1 and TRBJ2-7, with 7 bases lining up with TRBD1. Germline CDR1 is SQVTM and CDR2 is ANQGSEA. This CDR3 comprises 13 residues. With V trimmed by 4 bases and J by 0 bases, 3 bases remained unmatched. The CDR3 nucleotides read TGCAGCGTTGCAGGGGACAGCTCCTACGAGCAGTACTTC. Translating gives CSVAGDSSYEQYF.

The chain employs TRBV7-8 and TRBJ2-7, with D unresolved. Germline-derived CDR1 and CDR2 are SGHVS and FQNEAQ. The V end was cut by 5 bases, the J end by 2 bases, with 13 bases between. The CDR3 consists of 14 residues. The CDR3 DNA reads as TGTGCCAGCAGCCCCCCCCTACTACCCTACGAGCAGTACTTC. Protein sequence: CASSPPLLPYEQYF.

Written as DNA, the CDR3 is TGTGCCACATCACAGACCGGGAAGTACACTGAAGCTTTCTTT. As protein: CATSQTGKYTEAFF. The chain couples TRBV19 to TRBJ1-1; D unresolved. There are 14 residues in the CDR3. The V and J ends lost 10 bases and 3 bases respectively, with 18 bases between them. CDR1 LNHDA and CDR2 SQIVND come from the germline V gene (reference sequence).